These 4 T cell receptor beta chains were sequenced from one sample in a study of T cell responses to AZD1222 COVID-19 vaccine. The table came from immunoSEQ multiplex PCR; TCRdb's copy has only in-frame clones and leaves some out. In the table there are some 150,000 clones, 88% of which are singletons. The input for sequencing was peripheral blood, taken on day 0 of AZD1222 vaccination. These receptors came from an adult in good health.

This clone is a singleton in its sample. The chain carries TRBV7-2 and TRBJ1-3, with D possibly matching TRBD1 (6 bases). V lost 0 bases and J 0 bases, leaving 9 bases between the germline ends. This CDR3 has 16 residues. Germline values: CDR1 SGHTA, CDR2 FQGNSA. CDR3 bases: TGTGCCAGCAGCTTAGCGCCGACAGGCTCTGGAAACACCATATATTTT. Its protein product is CASSLAPTGSGNTIYF.

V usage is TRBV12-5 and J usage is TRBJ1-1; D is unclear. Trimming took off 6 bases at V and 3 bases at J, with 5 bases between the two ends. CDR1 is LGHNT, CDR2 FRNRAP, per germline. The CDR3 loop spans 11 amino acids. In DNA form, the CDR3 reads TGTGCTAGTGGCACAGACACTGAAGCTTTCTTT. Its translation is CASGTDTEAFF.

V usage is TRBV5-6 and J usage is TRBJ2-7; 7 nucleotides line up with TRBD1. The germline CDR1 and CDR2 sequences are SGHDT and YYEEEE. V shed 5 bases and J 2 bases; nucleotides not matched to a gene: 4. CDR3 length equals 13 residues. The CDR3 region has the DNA TGTGCCAGCAGGTATGGACAGGCCTACGAGCAGTACTTC. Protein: CASRYGQAYEQYF.

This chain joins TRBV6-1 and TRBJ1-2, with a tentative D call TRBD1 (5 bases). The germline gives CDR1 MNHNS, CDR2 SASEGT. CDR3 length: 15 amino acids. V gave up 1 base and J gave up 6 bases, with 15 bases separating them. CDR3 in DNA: TGTGCCAGCAGTGAAGGATTGGACATTCGTAATGGCTACACCTTC. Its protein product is CASSEGLDIRNGYTF.